A selection of T cell receptor beta chains follows, all from one sample in a study of shared clonotypes between healthy human individuals. Here immunoSEQ multiplex PCR was the method, and the copy in TCRdb shows in-frame clones only, minus some. This table has about 1,800,000 clones, over 85% appearing once. Sequencing was carried out using naive CD8+ T cells sorted from blood. These receptors all stem from a man aged 18 to 30 in good health. CDR3s include the opening cysteine and the closing phenylalanine or tryptophan. The order of the fields is J gene, clone size, D gene, V gene, CDR3 DNA, CDR3 protein. The D gene is left open where the match is weak. Some rows mark clone size as missing; the rest say once, few, many or name a class of expanded clone.

>TRBJ2-7|-|-|TRBV29-1
TGCAGCGTTACGACTCTCGCCTACGAGCAGTACTTC
CSVTTLAYEQYF
>TRBJ1-5|-|-|TRBV5-6
TGTGCCAGCAGCCCCCCCAGTGGACGGGGAAATCAGCCCCAGCATTTT
CASSPPSGRGNQPQHF
>TRBJ1-5|-|TRBD1|TRBV10-1
TGCGCCAGCAGTGAGACAGGGGTTAAAGGGGGCAATCAGCCCCAGCATTTT
CASSETGVKGGNQPQHF
>TRBJ2-7|-|TRBD1|TRBV13
TGTGCCAGCAGCTCAGACTCCGGGACAGAGGGCTACGAGCAGTACTTC
CASSSDSGTEGYEQYF
>TRBJ1-3|-|-|TRBV6-1
TGTGCCAGCAGTGAAGATTACGATGGGCAGCGTTCTGGAAACACCATATATTTT
CASSEDYDGQRSGNTIYF
>TRBJ2-1|-|-|TRBV4-1
TGCGCCAGCAGCCAAGATGAGCGGTATGAGCAGTTCTTC
CASSQDERYEQFF
>TRBJ2-7|-|-|TRBV19
TGTGCCAGTAGTATAATGTTGCTTCGAGAGCAGTACTTC
CASSIMLLREQYF
>TRBJ2-7|-|-|TRBV7-9
TGTGCCAGCAGCCCACCGGGACGTCCTGACGAGCAGTACTTC
CASSPPGRPDEQYF
>TRBJ2-1|-|TRBD2|TRBV5-1
TGCGCCAGCAGCTGGGGGACTAGCGGGAGTGGTGAGCAGTTCTTC
CASSWGTSGSGEQFF
>TRBJ1-1|-|TRBD1|TRBV10-1
TGCGCCAGTAGACAGGGGGCGAACACTGAAGCTTTCTTT
CASRQGANTEAFF
>TRBJ2-2|-|TRBD2|TRBV7-9
TGTGCCAGCAGCCCGGGGGGAGCGATAAAGACCGGGGAGCTGTTTTTT
CASSPGGAIKTGELFF
>TRBJ2-1|-|TRBD2|TRBV7-9
TGTGCCAGCAGCCCGACGACTAGCGGCCACAATGAGCAGTTCTTC
CASSPTTSGHNEQFF
>TRBJ2-1|-|TRBD2|TRBV5-1
TGCGCCAGCAGCTTAGAAGCGGGGGGGCCGAGCTCCTACAATGAGCAGTTCTTC
CASSLEAGGPSSYNEQFF
>TRBJ2-3|once|-|TRBV13
TGTGCCAGCAACTCGAGAGCGGTCCCAGATACGCAGTATTTT
CASNSRAVPDTQYF
>TRBJ1-2|-|-|TRBV9
TGTGCCAGCAGCGCCCGGGACACTCTTCTCTATGGCTACACCTTC
CASSARDTLLYGYTF
>TRBJ2-7|-|-|TRBV15
TGTGCCACCAGCAGCGAACAGGAGTCCTACGAGCAGTACTTC
CATSSEQESYEQYF
>TRBJ2-7|once|-|TRBV10-2
TGCGCCAGCAGTGTGCCTCCCCGGGGAGCCTACGAGCAGTACTTC
CASSVPPRGAYEQYF